This T cell receptor beta chain was found in a study of cytomegalovirus exposure and HLA in healthy donors. The study's findings and limits: Cytomegalovirus-associated TCR beta chains were listed, numbering some 170. Only CMV serostatus was available as immune exposure information.

Note on this clone: Antigen unknown.

Germline loops: CDR1 MGHDK, CDR2 SYGVNS. Trimming took off 5 bases at V and 8 bases at J, with 6 bases between the two ends. CDR3 length: 11 amino acids. The PCR was carried out with 60 Vbeta primers and 13 Jbeta primers. TCRdb's copy holds only in-frame clones and misses some; the assay was immunoSEQ multiplex PCR. The table includes roughly 48,000 clones, roughly 73% detected once. The chain joins TRBV25-1 to TRBJ2-2, with D possibly being TRBD1 (5 bases). The TCR sequence derives from a man aged 18 to 29 in good health and CMV-seronegative. Sequencing was done on a sample of PBMCs. The CDR3 here is CASSRQGELFF. The DNA for the CDR3 is TGTGCCAGCAGTCGACAGGGGGAGCTGTTTTTT.